This T cell receptor beta chain was identified during a study of T cells after yellow fever vaccination. Study summary: When fractions had low cell numbers, they were prepared with SMART-Seq v4 Ultra Low Input.

This clonotype occurred a few times. Its antigen is as yet unknown. This CDR3 comprises 13 residues. Germline V lookup: CDR1 DFQATT, CDR2 SNEGSKA (reference sequence). Generation of TCR cDNA used 5'RACE template switching (which added a universal primer site and UMIs). In TCRdb, the 5' RACE reads were re-called with MiXCR into one record per CDR3 protein. Of hundreds of thousands of distinct CDR3 sequences in the sample, 9% to 15% are singletons; the top ten hold more than 13%. Overall study results and limits: Relatively few clonotypes were ones that appeared in both CD4 and CD8 compartments. Once the booster was given, most primary-vaccination clones reappeared, at 95% to 98% for CD4 and over 85% for CD8.

The V gene is TRBV20-1, the J gene TRBJ1-2; D might be TRBD1 (5 bases). The receptor was derived from a young man who received the YFV17D yellow fever vaccine. The sample was PBMCs, taken on the day of the yellow fever booster vaccination. The CDR3 DNA is TGCAGCCTTCGAGGGGCTCGCGACTATGGCTACACCTTC. Translation gives CSLRGARDYGYTF.